Shown below are 23 T cell receptor beta chains from a single sample sequenced in a study of esophageal squamous cell carcinoma under preoperative chemotherapy. Time point of the sample: before preoperative PTX-NDP chemotherapy. TCRdb independently ran MiXCR on the PCR reads; one entry per CDR3 protein. The sample records roughly 15,000 distinct CDR3 sequences, roughly half being singletons. Sample acquisition took place from a patient given preoperative chemotherapy. These receptor sequences come from a human donor with esophageal squamous cell carcinoma. The donor label of this sample is uncertain.

This clonotype has a handful of counts. The genes are TRBV11-3 and TRBJ2-1; 13 nucleotides agree with TRBD2. Germline loops: CDR1 SGHNT, CDR2 YENEEA. The CDR3 loop spans 15 amino acids. Trimming removed 5 bases from V and 5 bases from J; junction bases left unmatched: 3. CDR3 sequence: CASSPLAGGDNEQFF. Here the CDR3 DNA reads TGTGCCAGCAGCCCACTAGCGGGAGGGGACAATGAGCAGTTCTTC.

The chain uses TRBV7-2 and TRBJ2-5; 10 nucleotides align to TRBD2. Germline loops: CDR1 SGHTA, CDR2 FQGNSA. This CDR3 spans 16 amino acids. J was trimmed by 4 bases and V by 4 bases; bases with no gene match: 9. Written as DNA, the CDR3 is TGTGCCAGCAGCTCGCGTTCTAGCGGGGGCGGAGAGACCCAGTACTTC. Residues: CASSSRSSGGGETQYF.

Concerning this clonotype: A junction boundary mismatches the germline segment, possibly from a read error. The V gene is TRBV7-3, the J gene TRBJ2-5; 10 positions match TRBD2. Germline CDR1 and CDR2: SGHTA and FQGTGA. The CDR3 covers 15 residues. CDR3 residues: CASSATSGDLETQYF. The CDR3 nucleotides are TGTGCCAGCAGCGCTACTAGCGGGGACCTAGAGACCCAGTATTTC.

With respect to this clonotype: Compared with germline, one end of the junction differs, possibly owing to a read error. This sequence joins TRBV7-2 and TRBJ2-4; D may be TRBD1 (7 bases). CDR3 length equals 16 residues. CDR1 and CDR2 (germline): SGHTA, FQGNSA. The CDR3: CASAWGAGQIKNTQYF. Written as DNA, the CDR3 is TGTGCCAGCGCGTGGGGCGCGGGACAGATTAAAAACACTCAGTACTTC. Full variable domain (outside the CDR3, taken from reference TRBV7-2 and TRBJ2-4): GAGVSQSPSNKVTEKGKDVELRCDPISGHTALYWYRQSLGQGLEFLIYFQGNSAPDKSGLPSDRFSAERTGGSVSTLTIQRTQQEDSAVYLCASAWGAGQIKNTQYFGAGTRLSVL.

The chain is built from TRBV11-3 and TRBJ2-1, with D possibly being TRBD1 or TRBD2 (5 bases each). In germline, CDR1 is SGHNT, CDR2 YENEEA. The CDR3 extends over 14 amino acids. V shed 6 bases and J shed 7 bases, with 16 bases lying between them. DNA for the CDR3: TGTGCCAGCAGATCAACCGTTTGGGGGAATGAGCAGTTCTTC. It is translated as CASRSTVWGNEQFF.

This clonotype was picked up many times. This sequence joins TRBV7-9 and TRBJ1-1; D uncertain. Germline V gives CDR1 SEHNR, CDR2 FQNEAQ (reference sequence). The CDR3 contains 13 residues. V dropped 1 base and J dropped 7 bases, with 10 bases sitting between them. CDR3 loop: CASSLGTAGEAFF. DNA of the CDR3: TGTGCCAGCAGCTTAGGCACAGCCGGTGAAGCTTTCTTT. The whole variable domain, remainder taken from reference TRBV7-9 and TRBJ1-1, is DTGVSQNPRHKITKRGQNVTFRCDPISEHNRLYWYRQTLGQGPEFLTYFQNEAQLEKSRLLSDRFSAERPKGSFSTLEIQRTEQGDSAMYLCASSLGTAGEAFFGQGTRLTVV.

This clonotype was seen at least ten times. This chain uses TRBV10-1 with TRBJ2-2; D uncertain. V was clipped by 2 bases and J by 6 bases, with 7 bases between them. This CDR3 has 13 amino acids. Germline V lookup: CDR1 WNHNN, CDR2 SYGVQD (reference sequence). CDR3 protein: CASSEDGAGELFF. For the CDR3, the DNA is TGCGCCAGCAGTGAGGATGGAGCCGGGGAGCTGTTTTTT.

For this clonotype: A read error may account for a junction end that differs from germline. This rearrangement joins TRBV7-3 to TRBJ2-3, with D unresolved. Germline values: CDR1 SGHTA, CDR2 FQGTGA. The CDR3 totals 20 residues. In nucleotides, the CDR3 is TGTGCCAGCAGCTTAAAAGGAAGTGGCTCGGACGACCGAGACCAAGATACCCAGTATTTT. Amino acids: CASSLKGSGSDDRDQDTQYF.

This clonotype is a singleton in its sample. The chain combines TRBV7-8 with TRBJ2-5; 10 bases line up with TRBD1. V trimming: 5 bases; J trimming: 5 bases; junction bases outside the gene matches: 8. This CDR3 is built from 15 residues. CDR1 is SGHVS, CDR2 FQNEAQ, per germline. The CDR3 bases are TGTGCCAGCAGCCGAGGGACAGGGGAGAACGAGACCCAGTACTTC. This sequence encodes CASSRGTGENETQYF. The full variable domain, completed using reference TRBV7-8 and TRBJ2-5, is GAGVSQSPRYKVAKRGQDVALRCDPISGHVSLFWYQQALGQGPEFLTYFQNEAQLDKSGLPSDRFFAERPEGSVSTLKIQRTQQEDSAVYLCASSRGTGENETQYFGPGTRLLVL.

The chain recombines TRBV7-2 with TRBJ2-3, with D maybe TRBD1 (6 bases). This CDR3 contains 13 residues. V gave up 5 bases and J gave up 5 bases, with 11 bases separating them. Germline V gives CDR1 SGHTA, CDR2 FQGNSA. The CDR3 region is CASSPQGKDTQYF. The CDR3 nucleotides read TGTGCCAGCAGCCCACAGGGTAAAGATACGCAGTATTTT.

The J gene is TRBJ2-1, the V gene TRBV5-1, with D perhaps assigned TRBD1 or TRBD2 (7 bases each). The V gene's germline CDR1 is SGHRS and CDR2 YFSETQ. The CDR3 is made up of 13 amino acids. V was trimmed by 7 bases and J by 9 bases, leaving 17 bases between them. This chain's CDR3 is CASYLKRDSEQFF. The CDR3 nucleotides are TGCGCCAGCTATTTAAAGCGGGACAGTGAGCAGTTCTTC.

The CDR3 coding sequence is TGTGCCAGCAGCTCTTACGGGGTAGCGGGACCCACAGATACGCAGTATTTT. Its protein product is CASSSYGVAGPTDTQYF. V and J are TRBV11-3 and TRBJ2-3, with 8 bases matching TRBD2. The length of the CDR3 is 17 residues. Trimming took 4 bases from V and 2 from J; bases not matched to a gene: 11. The germline V gene has CDR1 SGHNT and CDR2 YENEEA. The whole variable domain, filled in from reference TRBV11-3 and TRBJ2-3, reads EAGVVQSPRYKIIEKKQPVAFWCNPISGHNTLYWYLQNLGQGPELLIRYENEEAVDDSQLPKDRFSAERLKGVDSTLKIQPAELGDSAVYLCASSSYGVAGPTDTQYFGPGTRLTVL.

The rearrangement joins TRBV10-1 to TRBJ2-5; TRBD1 agrees at 7 bases. Germline V CDR1 and CDR2: WNHNN, SYGVQD (reference sequence). CDR3 length: 15 residues. J gave up 5 bases and V 0 bases, and 6 bases lay outside the gene matches. CDR3 bases: TGCGCCAGCAGTGAGTCGATTGACAGGGTGGAGACCCAGTACTTC. Translating it yields CASSESIDRVETQYF.

The V gene is TRBV6-5, the J gene TRBJ2-1, with D uncertain. Trimming removed 2 bases at V and 9 bases at J, with 17 bases between. The germline V gene has CDR1 MNHEY and CDR2 SVGAGI. CDR3 size: 15 residues. The CDR3 bases are TGTGCCAGCAGTTACGGCGCTCTGGGCTCAAGTGAGCAGTTCTTC. It is translated as CASSYGALGSSEQFF.

The sample holds a few counts of this clonotype. The genes are TRBV7-9 and TRBJ2-5; D gene ambiguous. Germline V gene data show CDR1 as SEHNR and CDR2 as FQNEAQ (reference sequence). There are 11 residues in the CDR3. Trimming shortened V by 3 bases and J by 5 bases, and 4 bases separated the two germline ends. The CDR3 loop is CASSFRETQYF. CDR3 nucleotide sequence: TGTGCCAGCAGCTTTAGGGAGACCCAGTACTTC.

This clonotype was recorded a few times. CDR3 nucleotide sequence: TGCGCCAGCAGTCGATCGGATGGGGGGAATCAGCCCCAGCATTTT. Its protein product is CASSRSDGGNQPQHF. The J gene is TRBJ1-5, the V gene TRBV10-2, with D perhaps TRBD1 (5 bases). From germline, CDR1 is WSHSY and CDR2 SAAADI. Trimming took 5 bases from V and 4 from J, leaving 15 bases between them. The CDR3 is 15 residues long.

This clonotype has just a few counts. The chain couples TRBV11-2 to TRBJ2-7; TRBD2 agrees at 9 bases. This CDR3 is built from 13 residues. Germline V gene sequence: CDR1 SGHAT, CDR2 FQNNGV. After removal of 5 bases from V and 5 bases from J, the junction contained 4 bases not matched to a gene. The chain's CDR3 is CASSPGLANEQYF. The CDR3 region has the DNA TGTGCCAGCAGCCCGGGACTAGCCAACGAGCAGTACTTC.

J is TRBJ2-1 and V is TRBV7-2; 7 bases line up with TRBD2. Trimming at V came to 3 bases and at J to 5 bases, leaving 7 bases not matched to a gene. The length of the CDR3 is 15 residues. Per the germline V gene, CDR1 is SGHTA and CDR2 is FQGNSA. CDR3 protein: CASSLAGLSNNEQFF. For the CDR3, the DNA is TGTGCCAGCAGCTTGGCGGGACTATCAAACAATGAGCAGTTCTTC.

The rearrangement joins TRBV7-3 to TRBJ2-4; D is unclear. CDR1 and CDR2 from the germline V gene are SGHTA and FQGTGA. The CDR3 is made up of 13 amino acids. Trimming took off 5 bases at V and 13 bases at J, with 18 bases between the two ends. The DNA of the CDR3 is TGTGCCAGCAGCCTGTACACCACAGATATGCAGTACTTC. Protein sequence: CASSLYTTDMQYF.

In its sample, this clonotype was seen many times. The chain couples TRBV7-3 to TRBJ2-1; unclear D gene. CDR1 is SGHTA, CDR2 FQGTGA, per germline. This CDR3 region has 13 residues. V was shortened by 8 bases and J by 7 bases, with 15 bases between the two germline ends. CDR3 in amino acids: CASGLGKLNEQFF. DNA for the CDR3: TGTGCCAGCGGCCTGGGGAAGTTGAATGAGCAGTTCTTC.

This clonotype was observed at least ten times. A single base separates this from a much larger clone, so it may be a read error. The V gene is TRBV12-3 or TRBV12-4, the J gene TRBJ2-1; D might be TRBD1 (6 bases). TRBJ2-7 explains the end of the DNA better; the J call may be wrong. The CDR3 totals 15 residues. The CDR3 DNA reads TGTGCCAGCAAGGGACAAACGGGGAGCTACAATGAGCAGTACTTC. This gives the protein CASKGQTGSYNEQYF.

This clonotype was recorded many times. The rearrangement uses TRBV7-2 and TRBJ2-1; D remains unclear. The CDR3 extends over 14 amino acids. Germline lookup yields CDR1 SGHTA and CDR2 FQGNSA. V was trimmed by 5 bases and J by 9 bases, leaving 17 bases between them. CDR3 residues: CASSPTWWAGEQFF. The DNA for the CDR3 is TGTGCCAGCAGCCCGACGTGGTGGGCTGGTGAGCAGTTCTTC.

Relative to its sample, this clonotype is medium-sized. CDR3 in DNA: TGTGCCAGCAGCTTAGGTCGGACAGGGACCTCCTACGAGCAGTACTTC. Its protein product is CASSLGRTGTSYEQYF. The chain joins TRBV7-2 to TRBJ2-7; 8 bases map to TRBD1. Looked up from germline, CDR1 is SGHTA and CDR2 is FQGNSA. The CDR3 has 16 residues. Trimming at V came to 1 base and at J to 0 bases, leaving 5 bases not matched to a gene.